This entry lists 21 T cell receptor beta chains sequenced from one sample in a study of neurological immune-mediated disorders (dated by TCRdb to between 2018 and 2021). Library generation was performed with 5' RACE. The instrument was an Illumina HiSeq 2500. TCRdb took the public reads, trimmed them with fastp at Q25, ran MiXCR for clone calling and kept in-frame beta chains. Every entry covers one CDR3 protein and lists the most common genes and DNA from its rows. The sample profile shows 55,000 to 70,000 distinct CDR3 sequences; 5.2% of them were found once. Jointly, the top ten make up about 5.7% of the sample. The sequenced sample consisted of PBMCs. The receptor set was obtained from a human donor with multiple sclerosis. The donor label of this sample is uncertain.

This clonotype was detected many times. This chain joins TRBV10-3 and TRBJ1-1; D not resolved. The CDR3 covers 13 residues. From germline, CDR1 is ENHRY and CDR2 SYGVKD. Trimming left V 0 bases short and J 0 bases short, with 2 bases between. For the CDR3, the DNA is TGTGCCATCAGTGAGTCTATGAACACTGAAGCTTTCTTT. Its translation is CAISESMNTEAFF.

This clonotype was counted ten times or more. CDR3 DNA: TGCAGTGCCTACGGGACTAGCGGATACAATGAGCAGTTCTTC. Its protein product is CSAYGTSGYNEQFF. The rearrangement links TRBV20-1 to TRBJ2-1, with 11 bases matching TRBD2. Germline CDR1 and CDR2: DFQATT and SNEGSKA (reference sequence). CDR3 length: 14 amino acids. V shed 6 bases and J 4 bases; nucleotides not matched to a gene: 5.

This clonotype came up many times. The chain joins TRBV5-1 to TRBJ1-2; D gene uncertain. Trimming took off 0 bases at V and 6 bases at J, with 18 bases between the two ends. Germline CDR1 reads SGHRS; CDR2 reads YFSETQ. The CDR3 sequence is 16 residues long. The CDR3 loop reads CASSLEGGGLLNGYTF. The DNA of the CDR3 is TGCGCCAGCAGCTTGGAGGGTGGCGGGCTTCTCAATGGCTACACCTTC. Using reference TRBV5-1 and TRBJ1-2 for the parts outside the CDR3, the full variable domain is KAGVTQTPRYLIKTRGQQVTLSCSPISGHRSVSWYQQTPGQGLQFLFEYFSETQRNKGNFPGRFSGRQFSNSRSEMNVSTLELGDSALYLCASSLEGGGLLNGYTFGSGTRLTVV.

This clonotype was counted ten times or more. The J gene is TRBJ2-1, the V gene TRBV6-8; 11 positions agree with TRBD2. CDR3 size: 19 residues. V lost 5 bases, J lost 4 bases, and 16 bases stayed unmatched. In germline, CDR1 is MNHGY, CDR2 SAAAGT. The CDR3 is CASSHYGFLAGGPYNEQFF. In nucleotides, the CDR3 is TGTGCCAGCAGTCACTACGGGTTTCTAGCGGGGGGACCTTACAATGAGCAGTTCTTC.

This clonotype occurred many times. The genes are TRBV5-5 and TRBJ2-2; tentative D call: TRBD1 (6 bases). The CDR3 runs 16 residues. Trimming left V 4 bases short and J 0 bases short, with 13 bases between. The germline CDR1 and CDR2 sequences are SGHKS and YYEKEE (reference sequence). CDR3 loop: CASSQRTDPNTGELFF. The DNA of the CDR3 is TGTGCCAGCAGCCAAAGGACAGATCCGAACACCGGGGAGCTGTTTTTT.

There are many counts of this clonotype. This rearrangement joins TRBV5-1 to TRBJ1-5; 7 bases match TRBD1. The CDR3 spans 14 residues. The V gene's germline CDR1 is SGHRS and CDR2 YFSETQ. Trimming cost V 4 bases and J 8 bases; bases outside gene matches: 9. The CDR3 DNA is TGCGCCAGCAGCCCGGGACAGCCCGGAGAGCCCCAGCATTTT. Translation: CASSPGQPGEPQHF.

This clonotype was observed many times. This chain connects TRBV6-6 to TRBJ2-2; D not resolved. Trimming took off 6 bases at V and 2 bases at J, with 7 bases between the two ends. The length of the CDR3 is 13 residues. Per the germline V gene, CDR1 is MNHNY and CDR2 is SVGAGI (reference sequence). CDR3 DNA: TGTGCCAGCAGCCAACTCAACACCGGGGAGCTGTTTTTT. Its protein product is CASSQLNTGELFF.

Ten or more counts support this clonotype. CDR3 residues: CASSSGQGPWGYTF. The DNA of the CDR3 is TGTGCCAGCAGCTCCGGGCAGGGTCCGTGGGGCTACACCTTC. The chain combines TRBV7-8 with TRBJ1-2, with a weak D call TRBD1 (5 bases). The CDR3 length is 14 residues. Germline V gives CDR1 SGHVS, CDR2 FQNEAQ. V lost 4 bases and J 8 bases, leaving 17 bases between the germline ends.

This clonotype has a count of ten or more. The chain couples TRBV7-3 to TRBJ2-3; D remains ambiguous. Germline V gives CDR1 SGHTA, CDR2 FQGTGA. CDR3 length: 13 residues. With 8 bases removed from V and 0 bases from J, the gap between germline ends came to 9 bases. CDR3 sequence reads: CASGVPSTDTQYF. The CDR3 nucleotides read TGTGCCAGCGGGGTCCCTAGCACAGATACGCAGTATTTT.

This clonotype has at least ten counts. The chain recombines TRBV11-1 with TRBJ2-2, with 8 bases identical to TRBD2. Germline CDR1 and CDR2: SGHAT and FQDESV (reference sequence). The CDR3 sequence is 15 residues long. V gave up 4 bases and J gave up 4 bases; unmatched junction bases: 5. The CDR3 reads CASSYPRGGTGELFF. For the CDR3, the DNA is TGTGCCAGCAGCTACCCACGGGGGGGCACCGGGGAGCTGTTTTTT.

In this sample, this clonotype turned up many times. CDR3 loop: CASKPTGVENIQYF. The CDR3 DNA reads as TGCGCCAGCAAGCCTACAGGGGTGGAAAACATTCAGTACTTC. This chain connects TRBV10-2 to TRBJ2-4; 7 nucleotides line up with TRBD1. The CDR3 runs to 14 residues. V lost 7 bases to trimming and J lost 5 bases; unmatched junction nucleotides: 8. Germline V gives CDR1 WSHSY, CDR2 SAAADI.

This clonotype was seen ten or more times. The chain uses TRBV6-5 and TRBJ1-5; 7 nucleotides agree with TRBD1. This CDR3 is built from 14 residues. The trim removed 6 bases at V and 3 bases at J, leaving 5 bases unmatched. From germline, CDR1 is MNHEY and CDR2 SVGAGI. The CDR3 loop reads CASSPGTVNQPQHF. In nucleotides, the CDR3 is TGTGCCAGCAGCCCCGGGACAGTCAATCAGCCCCAGCATTTT.

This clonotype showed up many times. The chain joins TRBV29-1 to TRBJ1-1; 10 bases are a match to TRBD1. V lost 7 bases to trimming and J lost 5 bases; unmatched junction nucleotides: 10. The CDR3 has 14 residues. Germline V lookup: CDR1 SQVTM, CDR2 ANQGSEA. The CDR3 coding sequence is TGCAGCGCGAGACAGGGGGCAGAGAGGACTGAAGCTTTCTTT. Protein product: CSARQGAERTEAFF.

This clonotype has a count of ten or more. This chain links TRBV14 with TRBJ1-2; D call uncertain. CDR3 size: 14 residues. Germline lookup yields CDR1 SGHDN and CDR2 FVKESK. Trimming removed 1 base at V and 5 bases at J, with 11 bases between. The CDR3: CASSQVKGGYGYTF. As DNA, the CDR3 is TGTGCCAGCAGCCAAGTGAAAGGCGGTTATGGCTACACCTTC.

The CDR3 reads CASKQGRNEQFF. The CDR3 DNA sequence: TGTGCCAGCAAGCAGGGGCGAAATGAGCAGTTCTTC. J is TRBJ2-1 and V is TRBV6-5, with a weak D call TRBD1 (6 bases). V was shortened by 7 bases and J by 7 bases, with 11 bases between the two germline ends. Germline V gene data show CDR1 as MNHEY and CDR2 as SVGAGI. The CDR3 is 12 amino acids.

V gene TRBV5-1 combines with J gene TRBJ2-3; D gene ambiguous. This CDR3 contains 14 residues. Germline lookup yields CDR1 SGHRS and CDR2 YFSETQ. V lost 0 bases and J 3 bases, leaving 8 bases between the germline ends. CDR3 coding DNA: TGCGCCAGCAGCTTGGGAATAGGAACAGATACGCAGTATTTT. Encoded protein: CASSLGIGTDTQYF.

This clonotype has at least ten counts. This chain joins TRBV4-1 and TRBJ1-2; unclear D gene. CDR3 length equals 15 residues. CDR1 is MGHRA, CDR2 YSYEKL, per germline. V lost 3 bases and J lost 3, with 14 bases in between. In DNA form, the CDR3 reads TGCGCCAGCAGCCAGGTGGGGAAAGGACACTATGGCTACACCTTC. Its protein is CASSQVGKGHYGYTF.

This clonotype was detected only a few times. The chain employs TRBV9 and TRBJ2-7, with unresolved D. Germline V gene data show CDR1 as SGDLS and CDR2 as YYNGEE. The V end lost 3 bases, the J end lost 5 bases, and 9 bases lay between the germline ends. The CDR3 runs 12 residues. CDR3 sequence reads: CASSATLNEQYF. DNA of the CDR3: TGTGCCAGCAGCGCCACCCTAAACGAGCAGTACTTC.

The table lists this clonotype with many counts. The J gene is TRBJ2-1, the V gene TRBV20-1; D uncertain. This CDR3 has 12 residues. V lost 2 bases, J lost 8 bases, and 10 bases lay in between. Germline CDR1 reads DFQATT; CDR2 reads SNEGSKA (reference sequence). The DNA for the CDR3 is TGCAGTGCTAGATGGCAAGATCATGAGCAGTTCTTC. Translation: CSARWQDHEQFF.

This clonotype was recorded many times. In nucleotides, the CDR3 is TGTGCCACCGCCGTGGCGCAGGTCTTCTATGGCTACACCTTC. Translated: CATAVAQVFYGYTF. The chain links TRBV7-9 to TRBJ1-2; no clear D. Trimming stripped 10 bases from V and 4 bases from J, with 19 bases between. Germline V gene lookup returns CDR1 SEHNR and CDR2 FQNEAQ (reference sequence). CDR3 length: 14 residues.

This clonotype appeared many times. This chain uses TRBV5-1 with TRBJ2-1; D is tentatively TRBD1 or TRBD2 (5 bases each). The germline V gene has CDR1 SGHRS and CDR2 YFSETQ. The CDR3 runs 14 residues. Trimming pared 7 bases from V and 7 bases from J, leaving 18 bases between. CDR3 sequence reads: CASRIGTSGNEQFF. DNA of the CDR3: TGCGCCAGCCGAATAGGGACGTCGGGTAATGAGCAGTTCTTC.